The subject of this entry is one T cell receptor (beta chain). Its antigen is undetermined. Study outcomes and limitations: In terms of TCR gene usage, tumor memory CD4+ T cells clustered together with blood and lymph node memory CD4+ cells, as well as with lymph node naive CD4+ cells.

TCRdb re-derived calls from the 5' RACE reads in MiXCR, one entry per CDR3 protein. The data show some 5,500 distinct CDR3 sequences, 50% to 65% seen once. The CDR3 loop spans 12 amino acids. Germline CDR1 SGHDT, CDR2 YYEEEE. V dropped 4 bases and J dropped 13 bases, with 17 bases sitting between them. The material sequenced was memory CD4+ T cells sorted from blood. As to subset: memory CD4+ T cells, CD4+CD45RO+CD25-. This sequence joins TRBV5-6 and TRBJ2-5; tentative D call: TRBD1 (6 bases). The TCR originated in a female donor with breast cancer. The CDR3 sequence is CASSALQGLLYF. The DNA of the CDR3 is TGTGCCAGCAGCGCCCTACAGGGTTTACTGTACTTC.